This is a list of T cell receptor beta chains from one sample in a study of graft-versus-host responses after intestinal transplantation. Assay used: immunoSEQ multiplex PCR; TCRdb lists only in-frame clones, some missing. The sample lists some 110,000 clones; 90% to 95% were seen once. Antigens for these TCRs are unknown. The specimen comprised unstimulated CD4+ T cells sorted from spleen or lymph node cells, sampled before transplant. These receptor sequences come from a human donor who was the organ donor for an intestinal transplant. CDR3s include the opening cysteine and the closing phenylalanine or tryptophan. A D gene is named only where the DNA matches it firmly. The size of a clone is reported for some rows only, either as once, few or many, or as a class for expanded clones.

clone_size j_call d_call v_call cdr3_nt cdr3_aa
NA TRBJ1-5 NA TRBV10-2 TGCGCCAGCAGTGAGCTCGAATTTCAGCCCCAGCATTTT CASSELEFQPQHF
NA TRBJ2-5 NA TRBV7-9 TGTGCCAGCAGCTCCTTTCGCGGTGCCGGGGAGACCCAGTACTTC CASSSFRGAGETQYF
once TRBJ2-3 TRBD1 TRBV6-1 TGTGCCAGCAGTGAAGTTACCAGGGGGTTCGACACAGATACGCAGTATTTT CASSEVTRGFDTDTQYF
NA TRBJ1-1 TRBD1 TRBV6-1 TGTGCCAGCAGTTTTCAGGGGGCGGACACTGAAGCTTTCTTT CASSFQGADTEAFF
NA TRBJ2-1 TRBD2 TRBV5-4 TGTGCCAGCAGCCCTACTAGCGGGAGGGTCGTCGTCGACAATGAGCAGTTCTTC CASSPTSGRVVVDNEQFF
NA TRBJ2-3 NA TRBV5-1 TGCGCCAGCAGCTTGGAGGGCCGTAGCACAGATACGCAGTATTTT CASSLEGRSTDTQYF
NA TRBJ2-7 TRBD2 TRBV5-4 TGTGCCAGCAGCTGGGGACTAGCGGGACCCTACGAGCAGTACTTC CASSWGLAGPYEQYF
NA TRBJ1-1 NA TRBV10-3 TGTGCCATCAGTGAGTCGTGGGCGGCGAACACTGAAGCTTTCTTT CAISESWAANTEAFF
NA TRBJ2-1 TRBD2 TRBV7-3 TGTGCCAGCAGCTTAAGCCTAGCGGGAAACAATGAGCAGTTCTTC CASSLSLAGNNEQFF
NA TRBJ2-3 TRBD1 TRBV28 TGTGCCAGCAGTGATCCTGGACAGGGGAGTGATACGCAGTATTTT CASSDPGQGSDTQYF
NA TRBJ2-7 TRBD1 TRBV19 TGTGCCAGTAGTACAAACCGCGGGACAGGGACCTACGAGCAGTACTTC CASSTNRGTGTYEQYF
NA TRBJ1-5 NA TRBV28 TGTGCCAGCAGTTTGGGCATTCCGCAGCCCCAGCATTTT CASSLGIPQPQHF
NA TRBJ2-1 TRBD2 TRBV7-7 TGTGCTAGCAGCTTCGGGACTAGCGGGAGTCTCAATGAGCAGTTCTTC CASSFGTSGSLNEQFF
NA TRBJ2-7 NA TRBV27 TGTGCCAGCAGTTTCGACGGGCACGAGCAGTACTTC CASSFDGHEQYF
NA TRBJ2-3 NA TRBV18 TGTGCCAGCTCTCCTTTTTCAGATACGCAGTATTTT CASSPFSDTQYF
NA TRBJ1-2 NA TRBV2 TGTGCCAGATCTACAGGGAGCTATGGCTACACCTTC CARSTGSYGYTF
NA TRBJ1-5 NA TRBV27 TGTGCCAGCAGTTTATCGGGGACCTCGGGACAGCCCCAGCATTTT CASSLSGTSGQPQHF
NA TRBJ2-1 TRBD2 TRBV30 TGTGCCTGCTCCCCTAGCGGGAAACTTGGTGAGCAGTTCTTC CACSPSGKLGEQFF
NA TRBJ2-2 TRBD2 TRBV11-2 TGTGCCAGCAGCTTAGCGTCTAGCGGGACCGGAATCGGGGAGCTGTTTTTT CASSLASSGTGIGELFF
NA TRBJ2-1 NA TRBV10-3 TGTGCCATCAAGACAGCGAGCTCCTACAATGAGCAGTTCTTC CAIKTASSYNEQFF
once TRBJ2-3 NA TRBV6-6 TGTGCCAGCAGTTACAGGGGCACAGATACGCAGTATTTT CASSYRGTDTQYF
NA TRBJ1-2 NA TRBV6-1 TGTGCCAGCGGGGAACCCAACTATGGCTACACCTTC CASGEPNYGYTF
NA TRBJ2-3 TRBD2 TRBV7-6 TGTGCCAGCAAACTGTTAGCGGGAGGGCCTACAGATACGCAGTATTTT CASKLLAGGPTDTQYF
NA TRBJ2-3 NA TRBV7-2 TGTGCCAGCAGCTTAGCGGGAGCCCCAGATACGCAGTATTTT CASSLAGAPDTQYF
NA TRBJ2-7 TRBD2 TRBV9 TGTGCCAGCAGCGTAGGGGGTAGCGGGGCGGTATACAAGCAGTACTTC CASSVGGSGAVYKQYF
NA TRBJ2-7 NA TRBV16 TGTGCCAGCAGTCTTAGCGGTGAAAGCTCCTACGAGCAGTACTTC CASSLSGESSYEQYF
NA TRBJ2-5 TRBD2 TRBV6-5 TGTGCCAGCAGTTGGACTAGCGGGAGTGAGACCCAGTACTTC CASSWTSGSETQYF
NA TRBJ1-1 NA TRBV6-5 TGTGCCAGCAGTCCCGGACTCCCGCGCACTGAAGCTTTCTTT CASSPGLPRTEAFF
NA TRBJ1-2 NA TRBV6-5 TGTGCCAGCAGTTGGAACTATGGCTACACCTTC CASSWNYGYTF
NA TRBJ2-3 NA TRBV5-1 TGCGCCAGCAGCCCGCCCCTACAGGTCTTCGCAGATACGCAGTATTTT CASSPPLQVFADTQYF
NA TRBJ1-3 NA TRBV14 TGTGCCAGCAGCCCCAGGGCAGGAAACACCATATATTTT CASSPRAGNTIYF
NA TRBJ2-5 TRBD1 TRBV7-2 TGTGCCAGCAGCTTAGACAGGGGGCGAGAGACCCAGTACTTC CASSLDRGRETQYF
NA TRBJ2-3 NA TRBV4-1 TGCGCCAGCAGTAGGCGGATTAGCACAGATACGCAGTATTTT CASSRRISTDTQYF
NA TRBJ1-4 NA TRBV19 TGTGCCAGTAGTATCAAAAGTGAAAAACTGTTTTTT CASSIKSEKLFF
once TRBJ2-7 NA TRBV15 TGTGCCACCAGCAGAGATCGGGGCTACGAGCAGTACTTC CATSRDRGYEQYF
NA TRBJ2-7 TRBD2 TRBV30 TGTGCCTGGAGTGTACGAAGGCGGGAGAAGGGCGAGCAGTACTTC CAWSVRRREKGEQYF
NA TRBJ1-5 NA TRBV19 TGTGCCAGTAGTATGGAGTGGGGAAATCAGCCCCAGCATTTT CASSMEWGNQPQHF
NA TRBJ2-5 NA TRBV7-2 TGTGCCAGCAGCTTAGACAGGGAAGAGACCCAGTACTTC CASSLDREETQYF
NA TRBJ1-1 NA TRBV27 TGTGCCAGCAGTTTCGGGGCGAACACTGAAGCTTTCTTT CASSFGANTEAFF
NA TRBJ2-7 TRBD1 TRBV7-2 TGTGCCAGCAGCTTGAGGGGGCTAGCTGACTACGAGCAGTACTTC CASSLRGLADYEQYF
NA TRBJ1-5 NA TRBV30 TGTGCCTGGAGTGGCACAGGACAGCAGCCCCAGCATTTT CAWSGTGQQPQHF
NA TRBJ2-2 NA TRBV2 TGTGCCAGCAGCCCGGACACCGGGGAGCTGTTTTTT CASSPDTGELFF
NA TRBJ2-7 NA TRBV7-8 TGTGCCAGCAGTTCCGCCCACGGACAGTTATTCGACGAGCAGTACTTC CASSSAHGQLFDEQYF
NA TRBJ2-7 NA TRBV7-2 TGTGCCAGCAGCTTAATCTACGAGCAGTACTTC CASSLIYEQYF
NA TRBJ2-5 NA TRBV6-1 TGTGCCAGCACCCTCATGGGTAGCGAACAAGAGACCCAGTACTTC CASTLMGSEQETQYF
NA TRBJ1-5 TRBD1 TRBV30 TGTGCCTGGGGACAGGGCAATCAGCCCCAGCATTTT CAWGQGNQPQHF
NA TRBJ1-1 NA TRBV20-1 TGCAGTGCCGGGAACACTGAAGCTTTCTTT CSAGNTEAFF
NA TRBJ2-5 NA TRBV28 TGTGCCAGCAGTTTATTAGGGCTCCAAGAGACCCAGTACTTC CASSLLGLQETQYF
NA TRBJ2-6 NA TRBV7-9 TGTGCCAGCAGCGAGACCGATTCTGGGGCCAACGTCCTGACTTTC CASSETDSGANVLTF
NA TRBJ2-6 TRBD2 TRBV7-9 TGTGCCAGCAGCCGACCTAGCGGGAGGGCTGGGGCCAACGTCCTGACTTTC CASSRPSGRAGANVLTF
NA TRBJ2-2 TRBD2 TRBV19 TGTGCCAGTAGTATGTCCCTAGCGGGAGATCCCGGGGAGCTGTTTTTT CASSMSLAGDPGELFF
NA TRBJ2-7 NA TRBV28 TGTGCCTCCAGGGAAACCTACGAGCAGTACTTC CASRETYEQYF
NA TRBJ2-5 TRBD2 TRBV4-3 TGCGCCAGCAGCCAGCGACTAGCGGAGCAAGAGACCCAGTACTTC CASSQRLAEQETQYF
few TRBJ2-2 NA TRBV6-6 TGTGCCAGCAGTTACTCCGTCGCAGGGGGGGCCGGGGAGCTGTTTTTT CASSYSVAGGAGELFF
NA TRBJ2-3 TRBD2 TRBV7-2 TGTGCCAGCAGCTCGGTTAGCGGGAGGGTCCGCGATACGCAGTATTTT CASSSVSGRVRDTQYF
NA TRBJ2-2 TRBD1 TRBV27 TGTGCCAGCAGAACCACAGGGGATCCCGGGGAGCTGTTTTTT CASRTTGDPGELFF
NA TRBJ2-1 TRBD2 TRBV2 TGTGCCGGGTCCATGGGAGGGACCTACAATGAGCAGTTCTTC CAGSMGGTYNEQFF
NA TRBJ1-5 NA TRBV6-5 TGTGCCACCTCTCTCCCCCAATATCAGCCCCAGCATTTT CATSLPQYQPQHF
NA TRBJ2-3 TRBD2 TRBV27 TGTGCCAGCAGTTCGTACTACCTTGGACTAGCGGGAAGGATCCGGGATACGCAGTATTTT CASSSYYLGLAGRIRDTQYF